The next 5 T cell receptor beta chains were all read from a single sample in a study of shared clonotypes between healthy human individuals (dated by TCRdb to 2018 to 2020). The protocol used for the library was the immunoSEQ multiplex PCR assay. Drawn from immuneACCESS, this table holds only the in-frame rearrangements with V and J called that TCRdb kept. Clones are partly lost; checked studies trace under half to an unresolved V gene and leave the rest unexplained. This sample comprises some 2.1 million clones, 90% to 95% of them detected only once. The ten largest clones take up 0.1% to 0.15% of the sample. The specimen sequenced was naive CD4+ T cells sorted from blood. The cell subset or site label, read with the paper, signifies: CD45RA+ positively selected. All receptors derive from a man younger than 35 in good health.

The genes are TRBV19 and TRBJ1-2, with 9 bases fitting TRBD1. CDR3 length: 15 amino acids. V dropped 4 bases and J dropped 3; count of bases not matched to a gene: 6. Germline CDR1 is LNHDA and CDR2 is SQIVND (reference sequence). Here the CDR3 DNA reads TGTGCCAGTAGTACCGGGACAGGGTCGGACTATGGCTACACCTTC. Translated, it gives CASSTGTGSDYGYTF.

The CDR3 nucleotides are TGCGCCAGCACGGGACAGGGGGGCCAAGAGACCCAGTACTTC. Amino acid sequence: CASTGQGGQETQYF. The chain uses TRBV5-1 and TRBJ2-5, with 11 nucleotides matching TRBD1. Looked up from germline, CDR1 is SGHRS and CDR2 is YFSETQ. Trimming cost V 6 bases and J 1 base; bases outside gene matches: 2. This CDR3 spans 14 amino acids. Full variable domain (missing parts from reference TRBV5-1 and TRBJ2-5): KAGVTQTPRYLIKTRGQQVTLSCSPISGHRSVSWYQQTPGQGLQFLFEYFSETQRNKGNFPGRFSGRQFSNSRSEMNVSTLELGDSALYLCASTGQGGQETQYFGPGTRLLVL.

The gene calls are TRBV11-3 and TRBJ2-7; no reliable D call. The germline V gene has CDR1 SGHNT and CDR2 YENEEA. The length of the CDR3 is 13 residues. Trimming took 1 base from V and 3 from J, leaving 7 bases between them. As DNA, the CDR3 is TGTGCCAGCAGCTTAGGTGGCGGCTACGAGCAGTACTTC. Its translation is CASSLGGGYEQYF.

This chain uses TRBV12-5 with TRBJ2-3; the match to TRBD1 covers 7 bases. The CDR3 length is 15 residues. J lost 6 bases, V lost 3 bases, and 9 bases had no gene match. Per the germline V gene, CDR1 is LGHNT and CDR2 is FRNRAP. The chain's CDR3 is CASGLRGPLPDTQYF. The CDR3 DNA follows: TGTGCTAGTGGTTTAAGGGGGCCGTTACCGGATACGCAGTATTTT.

This chain uses TRBV5-1 with TRBJ1-4, with unresolved D. CDR1 is SGHRS and CDR2 is YFSETQ in the germline V gene. This CDR3 has 14 residues. The ends were cut back, 0 bases at V and 7 bases at J, with 10 bases in the middle. CDR3 sequence (DNA): TGCGCCAGCAGCTTGGGGATGGTAGGTGAAAAACTGTTTTTT. It yields the protein CASSLGMVGEKLFF.